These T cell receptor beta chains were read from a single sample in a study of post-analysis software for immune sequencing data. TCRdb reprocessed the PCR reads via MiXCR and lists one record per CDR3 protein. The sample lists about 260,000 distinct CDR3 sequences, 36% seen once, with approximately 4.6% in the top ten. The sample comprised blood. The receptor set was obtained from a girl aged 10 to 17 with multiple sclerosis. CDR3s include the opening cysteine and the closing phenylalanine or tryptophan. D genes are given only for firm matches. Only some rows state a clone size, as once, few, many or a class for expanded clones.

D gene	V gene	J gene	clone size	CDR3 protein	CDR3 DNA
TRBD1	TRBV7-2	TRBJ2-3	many	CASSKTGGGSTDTQYF	TGTGCCAGCAGCAAGACAGGGGGCGGGAGCACAGATACGCAGTATTTT
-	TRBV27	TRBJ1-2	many	CASSPTQGAGGYTF	TGTGCCAGCAGTCCCACACAGGGTGCAGGTGGCTACACCTTC
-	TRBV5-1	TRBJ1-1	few	CASSLDRPAEAFF	TGCGCCAGCAGCTTAGACCGGCCGGCTGAAGCTTTCTTT
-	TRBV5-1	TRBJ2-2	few	CASQNTGELFF	TGCGCCAGCCAAAACACCGGGGAGCTGTTTTTT
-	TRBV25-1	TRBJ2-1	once	CASSASSYNEQFF	TGTGCCAGCAGTGCGTCGAGTTACAATGAGCAGTTCTTC
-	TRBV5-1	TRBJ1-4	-	CASSHAGLDEKLFF	TGCGCCAGCAGCCACGCGGGGTTGGATGAAAAACTGTTTTTT
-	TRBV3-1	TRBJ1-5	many	CASSLSTGNQPQHF	TGTGCCAGCAGCCTCTCGACAGGCAATCAGCCCCAGCATTTT
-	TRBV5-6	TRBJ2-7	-	CASSKDPGITYEQYF	TGTGCCAGCAGCAAGGATCCAGGGATTACCTACGAGCAGTACTTC
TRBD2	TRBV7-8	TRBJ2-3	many	CASSPVVAGGPDTQYF	TGTGCCAGCAGCCCCGTAGTAGCGGGAGGTCCAGATACGCAGTATTTT
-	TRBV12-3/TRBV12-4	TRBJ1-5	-	CASKLGVPSVQPQHF	TGTGCCAGCAAACTGGGGGTTCCTTCGGTTCAGCCCCAGCATTTT
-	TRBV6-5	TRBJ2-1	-	CASSSGRTSYNEQFF	TGTGCCAGCAGTTCGGGACGGACTTCCTACAATGAGCAGTTCTTC
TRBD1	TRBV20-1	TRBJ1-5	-	CSATPDREGNQPQHF	TGCAGTGCTACTCCCGACAGGGAGGGCAATCAGCCCCAGCATTTT
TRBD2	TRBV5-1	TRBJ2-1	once	CASSLAKREGLNNEQFF	TGCGCCAGCAGCTTGGCCAAGAGGGAGGGACTTAACAATGAGCAGTTCTTC
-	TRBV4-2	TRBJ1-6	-	CASSPADKARNSPLHF	TGTGCCAGCAGCCCAGCAGACAAGGCGAGAAATTCACCCCTCCACTTT
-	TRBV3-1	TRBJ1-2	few	CASSLLGGYTF	TGTGCCAGCAGCCTCCTGGGTGGCTACACCTTC
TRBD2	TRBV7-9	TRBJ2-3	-	CASSTGLVSTDTQYF	TGTGCCAGCAGCACGGGACTAGTAAGCACAGATACGCAGTATTTT
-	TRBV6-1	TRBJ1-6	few	CASSEPTDGNSPPHF	TGTGCCAGCAGTGAGCCCACGGACGGCAATTCACCCCCCCACTTT
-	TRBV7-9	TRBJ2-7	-	CASSLFGEEQYF	TGTGCCAGCAGCTTATTCGGGGAAGAGCAGTACTTC
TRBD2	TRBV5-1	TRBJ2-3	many	CASRTGGLRTDTQYF	TGCGCCAGCAGAACGGGGGGGCTCCGCACAGATACGCAGTATTTT
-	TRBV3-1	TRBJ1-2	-	CASSQDVRAGYGYTF	TGTGCCAGCAGCCAAGATGTTCGGGCCGGGTATGGCTACACCTTC
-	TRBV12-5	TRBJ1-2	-	CASGLDLFSGFPYGYTF	TGTGCTAGTGGTTTGGACCTCTTTTCCGGGTTTCCCTATGGCTACACCTTC
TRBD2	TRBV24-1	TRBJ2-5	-	CATKESGGDEQYF	TGTGCCACCAAAGAGAGCGGGGGGGATGAGCAGTACTTC
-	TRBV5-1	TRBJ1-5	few	CASSDGFSSNQPQHF	TGCGCCAGCAGCGACGGGTTCTCTAGCAATCAGCCCCAGCATTTT
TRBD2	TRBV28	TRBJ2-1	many	CASTDRTSGGTEQFF	TGTGCCAGCACTGATCGGACTAGCGGGGGGACTGAGCAGTTCTTC
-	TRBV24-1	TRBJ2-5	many	CATSDRSLSSSRETQYF	TGTGCCACCAGTGATCGGTCTTTGTCTAGCTCGCGAGAGACCCAGTACTTC
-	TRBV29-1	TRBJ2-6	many	CSVAGSSSGANVLTF	TGCAGCGTTGCGGGCAGCAGCTCTGGGGCCAACGTCCTGACTTTC
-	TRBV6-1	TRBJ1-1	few	CASSEMGRGTEAFF	TGTGCCAGCAGTGAAATGGGTAGGGGCACTGAAGCTTTCTTT
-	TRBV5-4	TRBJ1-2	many	CASSSGGLYGYTF	TGTGCCAGCAGCTCCGGGGGGCTATATGGCTACACCTTC
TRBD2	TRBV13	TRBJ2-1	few	CASSSGGSGSFDEQFF	TGTGCCAGCAGCTCTGGCGGTAGCGGGAGTTTCGATGAGCAGTTCTTC
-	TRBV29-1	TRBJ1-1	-	CSVQRGVEAFF	TGCAGCGTTCAAAGGGGCGTTGAAGCTTTCTTT
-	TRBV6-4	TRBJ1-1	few	CASSTWGSTEAFF	TGTGCCAGCTCCACCTGGGGGTCCACTGAAGCTTTCTTT
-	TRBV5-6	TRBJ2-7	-	CASSWWTASYEQYF	TGTGCCAGCAGCTGGTGGACAGCTTCCTACGAGCAGTACTTC
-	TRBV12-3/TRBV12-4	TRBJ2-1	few	CVSSLSSGSDNEQFF	TGTGTCAGCAGTTTATCGAGCGGGTCCGACAATGAGCAGTTCTTC
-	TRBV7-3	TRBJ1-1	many	CASSPWGGTEAFF	TGTGCCAGCAGCCCCTGGGGGGGCACTGAAGCTTTCTTT
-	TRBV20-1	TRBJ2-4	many	CSARTGQQAKNIQYF	TGCAGTGCTAGAACCGGGCAGCAAGCCAAAAACATTCAGTACTTC
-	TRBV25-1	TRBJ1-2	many	CASSGDEEGYTF	TGTGCCAGCAGTGGCGATGAAGAGGGCTACACCTTC
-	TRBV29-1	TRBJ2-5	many	CSAGRAREGETQYF	TGCAGCGCCGGCCGGGCTCGAGAAGGAGAGACCCAGTACTTC